This T cell receptor (beta chain) was sequenced for a study of vaccination effects on CD4 cells after COVID-19. With regard to this clone: Its antigen remains unknown.

Viral peptide pools were used in the ViraFEST assay to expand antigen-specific CD4+ T cells, and sequencing came afterward. Isolation of CD4+ T cells took place after around 10 days of culture. By PCR, the person was confirmed to have had SARS-CoV-2 infection between March and December 2020. Generated by immunoSEQ multiplex PCR, the TCRdb table keeps only in-frame clones and is missing some. The sample comprises roughly 54,000 clones, about 77% of which are singletons, and 5% to 6.5% rests with the top ten. From germline, CDR1 is SGDLS and CDR2 YYNGEE. There are 16 residues in the CDR3. Deletions cut 1 base from V and 1 base from J, with 14 bases between.

The V gene is TRBV9, the J gene TRBJ2-5; D unresolved. This sequence was found in a human donor who had a prior SARS-CoV-2 infection. The input for sequencing was CD4+ T cells from PBMCs cultured with HIV peptides, taken before COVID-19 vaccination. Subset indicated: HIV-1 Nef peptide pool negative control/reference culture. The CDR3 reads CASSVSTRLIQETQYF. DNA of the CDR3: TGTGCCAGCAGCGTATCAACAAGGCTAATCCAAGAGACCCAGTACTTC.